This T cell receptor (beta chain) was captured by sequencing in a study of blood T cells in healthy people across ages. Together with a sample-barcoded 5' primer, a J-beta primer mix was included in a second PCR lasting about 7 to 11 cycles. From the 5' RACE reads, TCRdb called clonotypes with MiXCR, one entry per CDR3 protein. In the table there are some 640,000 distinct CDR3 sequences, about 30% of which are singletons. The junction had 12 bases not matched to a gene; V was cut back by 1 base and J by 13 bases. This CDR3 contains 15 residues. They isolated at least 7 million PBMCs from each sample. Samples each had at least 5 micrograms of total RNA extracted.

Sample: blood. V gene TRBV12-3 or TRBV12-4 combines with J gene TRBJ2-1; 8 positions agree with TRBD1. This clonotype was sampled from a woman aged 80 or older in good health. The CDR3 DNA reads as TGTGCCAGCAGTTTAGTGCAGGGGGCGGATGACACCCAGTTCTTC. Amino acid sequence: CASSLVQGADDTQFF.